One T cell receptor (beta chain) is described in this entry. This sample was taken from a study of blood T cell repertoires in COVID-19. Study in general: Samples representing acute and convalescent COVID-19 were sourced from the United States, Italy and Spain.

As handled by the study authors: Amplification from reference gene primers served as the basis for estimated nucleated cell counts. Clones were read by immunoSEQ multiplex PCR, and TCRdb kept only the in-frame ones, dropping some. V and J calls and clone size follow that table, whereas D and trimming were derived from the DNA. The sample consists of about 190,000 clones, about 90% of them appearing once. After removal of 3 bases from V and 0 bases from J, the junction contained 7 bases not matched to a gene. Per germline, CDR1 MNHEY and CDR2 SMNVEV (reference sequence). The CDR3 contains 17 residues.

Sample: peripheral blood. The chain uses TRBV27 and TRBJ1-4, with 7 positions matching TRBD1. This TCR was recovered from a middle-aged man with acute or convalescent COVID-19. The CDR3 DNA is TGTGCCAGCAGTTTTACAGGGGCGGCTTCAACTAATGAAAAACTGTTTTTT. Protein: CASSFTGAASTNEKLFF.